This T cell receptor beta chain is from a study of identical twins. TCRdb reprocessed the 5' RACE reads with MiXCR, giving one entry per CDR3 protein. The profile shows hundreds of thousands of distinct CDR3 sequences, roughly 6% of them singletons. Germline loops: CDR1 DFQATT, CDR2 SNEGSKA (reference sequence). V gave up 5 bases and J gave up 4 bases, with 14 bases separating them. CDR3 size: 14 residues. This clonotype was observed a few times. This rearrangement joins TRBV20-1 to TRBJ2-2; D is perhaps TRBD1 (7 bases). The sample was naive T cells sorted from blood. The receptor's source is a man aged 18 to 35 in good health. CDR3 in DNA: TGCAGTGCTCCGAACAGGGGAGGCACCGGGGAGCTGTTTTTT. This codes for CSAPNRGGTGELFF.